This TCR beta chain was identified during a study of CD8 T cells in ankylosing spondylitis. Study-wide results and limits: Disease-linked clones bore a CD8+ phenotype, appearing relatively rarely in peripheral blood. From matched ankylosing spondylitis synovial fluid, disease-linked clones were reportedly recovered at significantly enriched levels.

The CDR3 totals 15 residues. Trimming took 3 bases from V and 2 from J; bases not matched to a gene: 4. Germline CDR1 LGHDT, CDR2 YNNKEL (reference sequence). TCRdb ran MiXCR on the 5' RACE reads and lists one entry per CDR3 protein. The sample lists a few hundred thousand distinct CDR3 sequences; about 11% were seen once. This clonotype was seen a handful of times. As yet, its antigen is unknown. The clonotype comes from a male donor with ankylosing spondylitis or in good health (not recorded which). What was sequenced was blood, either unsorted or a sorted T cell fraction (not recorded which). The chain combines TRBV3-1 with TRBJ2-5, with 9 bases that match TRBD1. CDR3 residues: CASSQGTGTQETQYF. CDR3 DNA: TGTGCCAGCAGCCAGGGGACAGGGACTCAAGAGACCCAGTACTTC.